A selection of T cell receptor beta chains follows, all from one sample in a study of cytomegalovirus exposure and HLA in healthy donors. TCRdb keeps only in-frame clones here, not all; method: immunoSEQ multiplex PCR. Of 110,000 to 150,000 clones listed, roughly 76% were seen once; the top ten hold about 1.3%. The sample comprised PBMCs. All receptors come from a female donor in good health and CMV-seronegative. Both conserved end residues are part of each CDR3. The order of the fields is clone size, V gene, D gene, J gene, CDR3 DNA, CDR3 protein. The D gene is left open where the match is weak. Expanded clones are given a class, and other clones once, few, many or no size at all.

clone size: few; V gene: TRBV28; D gene: .; J gene: TRBJ2-7; CDR3 DNA: TGTGCCAGCAGTTCCCTCTTAGTACCTAACTCCTACGAGCAGTACTTC; CDR3 protein: CASSSLLVPNSYEQYF
clone size: .; V gene: TRBV5-3; D gene: TRBD2; J gene: TRBJ2-7; CDR3 DNA: TGTGCCAGAAGCTTTAGCGGGATGGCCTTGAACGAGCAGTACTTC; CDR3 protein: CARSFSGMALNEQYF
clone size: few; V gene: TRBV5-5; D gene: .; J gene: TRBJ1-4; CDR3 DNA: TGTGCCAGCAGCTACCGGGGGGGCCGTGGGGGAGAAAAACTGTTTTTT; CDR3 protein: CASSYRGGRGGEKLFF
clone size: .; V gene: TRBV5-4; D gene: TRBD1; J gene: TRBJ2-3; CDR3 DNA: TGTGCCAGCAGCGGGGGACAGGGGAACACAGATACGCAGTATTTT; CDR3 protein: CASSGGQGNTDTQYF
clone size: .; V gene: TRBV12-5; D gene: .; J gene: TRBJ2-3; CDR3 DNA: TGTGCTAGTGGCACAGGTTCCGCCACAGATACGCAGTATTTT; CDR3 protein: CASGTGSATDTQYF
clone size: .; V gene: TRBV6-5; D gene: TRBD1; J gene: TRBJ2-7; CDR3 DNA: TGTGCCAGCAAAAACAGGGGGATGTTTCTCGAGCAGTACTTC; CDR3 protein: CASKNRGMFLEQYF
clone size: .; V gene: TRBV6-5; D gene: TRBD1; J gene: TRBJ1-3; CDR3 DNA: TGTGCCAGCAGGATCGACAGGGGGTCTGGAAACACCATATATTTT; CDR3 protein: CASRIDRGSGNTIYF
clone size: .; V gene: TRBV10-2; D gene: .; J gene: TRBJ2-7; CDR3 DNA: TGCGCCAGCAGTTTTACAGGGGGGGGCTACGAGCAGTACTTC; CDR3 protein: CASSFTGGGYEQYF
clone size: .; V gene: TRBV4-1; D gene: TRBD2; J gene: TRBJ2-1; CDR3 DNA: TGCGCCAGCAGCCCCCAGCGGGAGTCGTACAATGAGCAGTTCTTC; CDR3 protein: CASSPQRESYNEQFF
clone size: once; V gene: TRBV4-1; D gene: .; J gene: TRBJ1-5; CDR3 DNA: TGCGCCAGCAGCCAAGAGACGGGCAGGGACAATCAGCCCCAGCATTTT; CDR3 protein: CASSQETGRDNQPQHF
clone size: .; V gene: TRBV6-1; D gene: .; J gene: TRBJ1-3; CDR3 DNA: TGTGCCAGCAGTGGGCTCGGAGGCTCTGGAAACACCATATATTTT; CDR3 protein: CASSGLGGSGNTIYF
clone size: .; V gene: TRBV7-8; D gene: TRBD1; J gene: TRBJ1-4; CDR3 DNA: TGTGCCAGCAGCCGGGGACAGTCCCGGCAAACTAATGAAAAACTGTTTTTT; CDR3 protein: CASSRGQSRQTNEKLFF
clone size: .; V gene: TRBV6-4; D gene: .; J gene: TRBJ2-1; CDR3 DNA: TGTGCCAGCAGTGCTACAGGGGGAGGGGAGCAGTTCTTC; CDR3 protein: CASSATGGGEQFF
clone size: .; V gene: TRBV29-1; D gene: TRBD1; J gene: TRBJ2-7; CDR3 DNA: TGCAGCGTTGGTGTGCGTGGTGGGTTAACAGGGGGCCCGTCCTACGAGCAGTACTTC; CDR3 protein: CSVGVRGGLTGGPSYEQYF
clone size: .; V gene: TRBV6-5; D gene: TRBD1; J gene: TRBJ2-1; CDR3 DNA: TGTGCCAGCAGTTATGGGCAGGGGGCGAACAATGAGCAGTTCTTC; CDR3 protein: CASSYGQGANNEQFF
clone size: .; V gene: TRBV27; D gene: TRBD1; J gene: TRBJ2-7; CDR3 DNA: TGTGCCAGCAGCACTCCGGGACAGGGGGTGTACGAGCAGTACTTC; CDR3 protein: CASSTPGQGVYEQYF
clone size: once; V gene: TRBV6-6; D gene: .; J gene: TRBJ1-5; CDR3 DNA: TGTGCCAGCTCTGGGGGCTACTTCGATCAGCCCCAGCATTTT; CDR3 protein: CASSGGYFDQPQHF
clone size: .; V gene: TRBV28; D gene: .; J gene: TRBJ1-4; CDR3 DNA: TGTGCCGGAGCGGACGGATTAAATGAAAAACTGTTTTTT; CDR3 protein: CAGADGLNEKLFF
clone size: .; V gene: TRBV15; D gene: .; J gene: TRBJ2-2; CDR3 DNA: TGTGCCACCAGCAACGGGAACACCGGGGAGCTGTTTTTT; CDR3 protein: CATSNGNTGELFF
clone size: few; V gene: TRBV6-8; D gene: TRBD2; J gene: TRBJ2-1; CDR3 DNA: TGTGCCAGCAGTTACGGTACTAGCGGGGACAATGAGCAGTTCTTC; CDR3 protein: CASSYGTSGDNEQFF
clone size: .; V gene: TRBV14; D gene: TRBD2; J gene: TRBJ2-3; CDR3 DNA: TGTGCCAGCAGCCCTTGGACTAGCGGGAGTTTTACAGATACGCAGTATTTT; CDR3 protein: CASSPWTSGSFTDTQYF
clone size: .; V gene: TRBV27; D gene: .; J gene: TRBJ1-5; CDR3 DNA: TGTGCCAGCAGTCTACGCCGGGTAAGTCAGCCCCAGCATTTT; CDR3 protein: CASSLRRVSQPQHF
clone size: .; V gene: TRBV28; D gene: .; J gene: TRBJ1-1; CDR3 DNA: TGTGCCAGCAGTTTATGGAGTTCGGGGGGGACTGAAGCTTTCTTT; CDR3 protein: CASSLWSSGGTEAFF
clone size: .; V gene: TRBV11-2; D gene: TRBD1; J gene: TRBJ2-1; CDR3 DNA: TGTGCCAGCAGCTTAGATCGAGGGGGCGCTGAGCAGTTCTTC; CDR3 protein: CASSLDRGGAEQFF
clone size: once; V gene: TRBV4-2; D gene: .; J gene: TRBJ2-3; CDR3 DNA: TGTGCCAGCAGCCAGACGAGCGGCCCTACGACAGATACGCAGTATTTT; CDR3 protein: CASSQTSGPTTDTQYF
clone size: .; V gene: TRBV5-1; D gene: .; J gene: TRBJ2-2; CDR3 DNA: TGCGCCAGCAGCTTGTCTGGGGCCACCGGGGAGCTGTTTTTT; CDR3 protein: CASSLSGATGELFF
clone size: .; V gene: TRBV7-9; D gene: TRBD1; J gene: TRBJ2-1; CDR3 DNA: TGTGCCAGCAGCTTAGGAGGGGACAGGGGTGAGCAGTTCTTC; CDR3 protein: CASSLGGDRGEQFF
clone size: .; V gene: TRBV4-1; D gene: TRBD1; J gene: TRBJ1-1; CDR3 DNA: TGCGCCAGCAGCCATAGGACAGGGGGTACTGAAGCTTTCTTT; CDR3 protein: CASSHRTGGTEAFF
clone size: .; V gene: TRBV9; D gene: TRBD1; J gene: TRBJ1-5; CDR3 DNA: TGTGCCAGCAGCGCCTCCGGGACAGGTGGCACCCAGCATTTT; CDR3 protein: CASSASGTGGTQHF
clone size: once; V gene: TRBV7-9; D gene: TRBD2; J gene: TRBJ2-5; CDR3 DNA: TGTGCCAGCAGCCCGGGGACTAGCGGGAGGTGGACCCAGTACTTC; CDR3 protein: CASSPGTSGRWTQYF
clone size: few; V gene: TRBV2; D gene: TRBD1; J gene: TRBJ1-5; CDR3 DNA: TGTGCCAGCAGATTACAGGGGGCCGGGCCCCAGCATTTT; CDR3 protein: CASRLQGAGPQHF
clone size: .; V gene: TRBV6-1; D gene: TRBD1; J gene: TRBJ2-7; CDR3 DNA: TGTGCCAGCAGAACAGACAGGGTATCCTACGAGCAGTACTTC; CDR3 protein: CASRTDRVSYEQYF
clone size: .; V gene: TRBV13; D gene: TRBD1; J gene: TRBJ2-7; CDR3 DNA: TGTGCCAGCAGCCTCTCGGGACAGGGGATCAACGAGCAGTACTTC; CDR3 protein: CASSLSGQGINEQYF
clone size: .; V gene: TRBV28; D gene: .; J gene: TRBJ2-5; CDR3 DNA: TGTGCCAGCAGTTTCATCGGAGGGAAGACCCAGTACTTC; CDR3 protein: CASSFIGGKTQYF
clone size: .; V gene: TRBV4-2; D gene: TRBD2; J gene: TRBJ2-1; CDR3 DNA: TGTGCCAGCAGCCAAGAGTGGACTAGCGTCTACAATGAGCAGTTCTTC; CDR3 protein: CASSQEWTSVYNEQFF
clone size: .; V gene: TRBV9; D gene: .; J gene: TRBJ2-3; CDR3 DNA: TGTGCCAGCAGCACCAACCCGGGGGGCACAGATACGCAGTATTTT; CDR3 protein: CASSTNPGGTDTQYF
clone size: .; V gene: TRBV6-1; D gene: .; J gene: TRBJ1-1; CDR3 DNA: TGTGCCAGCAGAAAATGGGCAGGCTTAACTGAAGCTTTCTTT; CDR3 protein: CASRKWAGLTEAFF
clone size: .; V gene: TRBV28; D gene: .; J gene: TRBJ1-1; CDR3 DNA: TGTGCCAGCAGTTGGGGAGCGGGATATAAAATCCAAGAGAACACTGAAGCTTTCTTT; CDR3 protein: CASSWGAGYKIQENTEAFF
clone size: .; V gene: TRBV27; D gene: .; J gene: TRBJ2-7; CDR3 DNA: TGTGCCAGCAGACTACTACAGGGTTCGAGCTCCTACGAGCAGTACTTC; CDR3 protein: CASRLLQGSSSYEQYF
clone size: .; V gene: TRBV6-1; D gene: TRBD1; J gene: TRBJ2-7; CDR3 DNA: TGTGCCATTCCGGGACAGGGGGCCTACGAGCAGTACTTC; CDR3 protein: CAIPGQGAYEQYF
clone size: .; V gene: TRBV7-3; D gene: .; J gene: TRBJ1-5; CDR3 DNA: TGTGCCAGCAGCTTAACCGGGGATCAGCCCCAGCATTTT; CDR3 protein: CASSLTGDQPQHF
clone size: .; V gene: TRBV6-5; D gene: TRBD2; J gene: TRBJ2-7; CDR3 DNA: TGTGCCAGCCGGGAGGAAGGGTACGAGCAGTACTTC; CDR3 protein: CASREEGYEQYF
clone size: .; V gene: TRBV6-6; D gene: TRBD1; J gene: TRBJ2-2; CDR3 DNA: TGTGCCAGCATTACAGGGGACACCGGGGAGCTGTTTTTT; CDR3 protein: CASITGDTGELFF
clone size: .; V gene: TRBV27; D gene: .; J gene: TRBJ1-5; CDR3 DNA: TGTGCCAGCAGTTCTTATAGCAATCAGCCCCAGCATTTT; CDR3 protein: CASSSYSNQPQHF
clone size: .; V gene: TRBV6-1; D gene: .; J gene: TRBJ1-5; CDR3 DNA: TGTGCCAGCAGTGAAGGTTACATTCAGCCCCAGCATTTT; CDR3 protein: CASSEGYIQPQHF
clone size: .; V gene: TRBV29-1; D gene: TRBD2; J gene: TRBJ2-7; CDR3 DNA: TGCAGCGTTGGGACTAGCGGGAGCTACGAGCAGTACTTC; CDR3 protein: CSVGTSGSYEQYF
clone size: .; V gene: TRBV19; D gene: TRBD2; J gene: TRBJ2-1; CDR3 DNA: TGTGCCAGTAGTCCCCGGGAGGTTGGGAATGAGCAGTTCTTC; CDR3 protein: CASSPREVGNEQFF
clone size: .; V gene: TRBV2; D gene: .; J gene: TRBJ2-7; CDR3 DNA: TGTGCCAGCAGTGAGCTAGCTAGGTCCTACGAGCAGTACTTC; CDR3 protein: CASSELARSYEQYF
clone size: .; V gene: TRBV13; D gene: TRBD1; J gene: TRBJ2-7; CDR3 DNA: TGTGCCAGCAGCCCGGGACAGGGGGCGGTCGAGCAGTACTTC; CDR3 protein: CASSPGQGAVEQYF
clone size: .; V gene: TRBV28; D gene: .; J gene: TRBJ2-7; CDR3 DNA: TGTGCCAGCAGTTTTAGCGGATCCTACGAGCAGTACTTC; CDR3 protein: CASSFSGSYEQYF
clone size: .; V gene: TRBV5-5; D gene: .; J gene: TRBJ2-6; CDR3 DNA: TGTGCCAGCAGCTTCCAGGGGAGCTCTGGGGCCAACGTCCTGACTTTC; CDR3 protein: CASSFQGSSGANVLTF
clone size: .; V gene: TRBV2; D gene: .; J gene: TRBJ2-1; CDR3 DNA: TGTGCCCGGGGGAACTCCTACAATGAGCAGTTCTTC; CDR3 protein: CARGNSYNEQFF
clone size: .; V gene: TRBV28; D gene: TRBD1; J gene: TRBJ2-5; CDR3 DNA: TGTGCCACCACACCAGGGGGCAGGCAAGAGACCCAGTACTTC; CDR3 protein: CATTPGGRQETQYF
clone size: .; V gene: TRBV30; D gene: TRBD2; J gene: TRBJ2-1; CDR3 DNA: TGTGCCTGGAGTTTGGGGCGACTAGCGGGAGATGTTGAGCAGTTCTTC; CDR3 protein: CAWSLGRLAGDVEQFF